The clone carrying this TCR beta chain was detected ten times or more. The sample comes from a study of neurological immune-mediated disorders. Germline V gives CDR1 SGDLS, CDR2 YYNGEE. Trimming cost V 3 bases and J 4 bases, with 10 bases left between them. This CDR3 has 13 amino acids. TCRdb fed the 5' RACE reads into MiXCR, producing one record per CDR3 protein. Among some 65,000 distinct CDR3 sequences listed, 4% to 6% were seen once. This chain uses TRBV9 with TRBJ1-2, with D unclear. The clonotype comes from a woman between 25 and 40 years old with multiple sclerosis. Material for sequencing was PBMCs. The CDR3 DNA follows: TGTGCCAGCAGCGGGCAGAATGCCTATGGCTACACCTTC. Amino acids: CASSGQNAYGYTF.